This TCR beta chain was observed in a study of OX40 agonist ivuxolimab in advanced cancers. Whole-study findings and limits: On average, CD8+ T cells showed a greater number of expanded clones than CD4+.

Data came from immunoSEQ multiplex PCR; TCRdb stores just in-frame clones and leaves some out. Of about 46,000 clones listed, approximately 89% are singletons. This clone came up a few times. Antigen specificity is unknown. From germline, CDR1 is SQVTM and CDR2 ANQGSEA. The V gene end was trimmed by 6 bases and the J gene end by 7 bases; junction bases not matched to a gene: 7. This CDR3 comprises 13 residues. This receptor was taken from an adult with an advanced solid tumor such as melanoma, head and neck, liver or kidney cancer. The sample was CD4+ or CD8+ T cells sorted from blood, taken in a trial of the OX40 agonist ivuxolimab. V usage is TRBV29-1 and J usage is TRBJ1-2, with 11 bases aligning to TRBD1. The CDR3 DNA reads TGCAGCGTCGGGACAGGGGGAAGCGTTGGCTACACCTTC. It is translated as CSVGTGGSVGYTF.